This T cell receptor (beta chain) stems from a study of OX40 agonist ivuxolimab in advanced cancers. The wider study: Two patients with cutaneous melanoma and one with hepatocellular carcinoma, three in total, showed partial responses. Findings and limits, study-wide: Among the lowest levels of clonal expansion were found in partial responders at 0.1-3.0 mg/kg.

The V gene's germline CDR1 is SGHRS and CDR2 YFSETQ. The CDR3 covers 15 residues. V lost 4 bases and J lost 1, with 12 bases in between. A few counts support this clone. What it binds is not known. The protocol was immunoSEQ multiplex PCR, while the TCRdb copy is restricted to in-frame clones and leaves out a portion. The sample holds 10,000 to 15,000 clones; about 80% are singletons and the top ten take 27%. V and J are TRBV5-1 and TRBJ2-4; the D is unclear. Sequencing was performed on CD4+ or CD8+ T cells sorted from blood, taken in a trial of the OX40 agonist ivuxolimab. The receptor was isolated from an adult with an advanced solid tumor such as melanoma, head and neck, liver or kidney cancer. CDR3 DNA: TGCGCCAGCAGCCGACGGACCGCTGCCAAAAACATTCAGTACTTC. The encoded protein is CASSRRTAAKNIQYF.